This note documents a single T cell receptor beta chain sequence. As yet, its antigen is unknown. Vbeta (60) and Jbeta (13) primers were used in the PCR. Measured with immunoSEQ multiplex PCR; TCRdb has only the in-frame clones, and not every one. The sample holds about 120,000 clones, under 85% seen once. These data belong to a study of cytomegalovirus exposure and HLA in healthy donors. For the study at large: Findings of an earlier analysis included roughly 110 million unique TCR beta sequences from about 180 million T cells. Points from the study as a whole: Several V segments, TRBV6-2 and TRBV6-3 among them, could not be told apart and were dropped.

Trimming left V 2 bases short and J 7 bases short, with 2 bases between. The CDR3 extends over 11 amino acids. Germline CDR1 MDHEN, CDR2 SYDVKM. Healthy bone marrow donors formed the donor group. The sequenced sample consisted of PBMCs. This sequence originates from a man aged 25-40 years in good health and CMV-seropositive. The V and J genes are TRBV28 and TRBJ2-2, with unresolved D. The CDR3 region is CASSLHGELFF. DNA for the CDR3: TGTGCCAGCAGTTTACACGGGGAGCTGTTTTTT.